Following are 15 T cell receptor beta chains from one sample sequenced in a study of identical twins. TCRdb ran MiXCR on the 5' RACE reads and lists one entry per CDR3 protein. Of approximately 500,000 distinct CDR3 sequences in the sample, 20% to 30% were seen once. The same sample was also used in a study of T cells expressing NK-cell markers.

The sample was CD4+ T cells sorted from blood. These receptors were collected from a woman aged 18-29 years in good health.

V gene TRBV15 combines with J gene TRBJ1-2, with D tentatively TRBD1 (6 bases). Trimming removed 5 bases from V and 5 bases from J, with 18 bases in between. Germline loops: CDR1 LNHNV, CDR2 YYDKDF (reference sequence). CDR3 length: 15 amino acids. Written as DNA, the CDR3 is TGTGCCACCAGCGTAAGGGGGGGATCGGGTTATGGCTACACCTTC. The encoded protein is CATSVRGGSGYGYTF.

This clonotype was seen only a few times. The chain joins TRBV6-4 to TRBJ2-3; D gene ambiguous. The germline V gene has CDR1 MRHNA and CDR2 SNTAGT. The CDR3 is made up of 12 amino acids. Trimming took off 2 bases at V and 3 bases at J, with 3 bases between the two ends. For the CDR3, the DNA is TGTGCCAGCAGTGACACGACAGATACGCAGTATTTT. Translation: CASSDTTDTQYF.

This clonotype was observed a few times. This chain links TRBV10-3 with TRBJ1-2, with a weak D call TRBD1 (5 bases). The CDR3 has 14 residues. The V end was cut by 3 bases, the J end by 8 bases, with 16 bases between. CDR1 and CDR2 (germline): ENHRY, SYGVKD. CDR3 DNA: TGTGCCATCAGTGAAGGGCAGGGTGTATGGGGCTACACCTTC. Its translation: CAISEGQGVWGYTF.

The V gene is TRBV7-6, the J gene TRBJ2-1; TRBD2 might be the D (6 bases). This CDR3 spans 14 amino acids. Trimming shortened V by 4 bases and J by 6 bases, and 13 bases separated the two germline ends. Germline loops: CDR1 SGHVS, CDR2 FNYEAQ. The CDR3 nucleotides are TGTGCCAGCAGCTCCGACTACGGGGGCAATGAGCAGTTCTTC. This gives the protein CASSSDYGGNEQFF.

This clonotype was observed a few times. This chain joins TRBV7-3 and TRBJ2-3; D might be TRBD2 (6 bases). Per the germline V gene, CDR1 is SGHTA and CDR2 is FQGTGA. This CDR3 has 15 amino acids. V lost 5 bases and J lost 2, with 14 bases in between. The CDR3 loop reads CASSPSRELTDTQYF. The CDR3 coding sequence is TGTGCCAGCAGCCCGAGCCGGGAGCTCACAGATACGCAGTATTTT.

The chain joins TRBV25-1 to TRBJ2-1, with 7 bases fitting TRBD2. Germline V gene data show CDR1 as MGHDK and CDR2 as SYGVNS. This CDR3 is 17 amino acids long. The J segment lost 3 bases and the V segment lost 6 bases, leaving 14 bases of the junction unmatched. The CDR3 DNA follows: TGTGCCAGCAGGAGTTCGGGGGGAGGCAGAAGCTACAATGAGCAGTTCTTC. Translated, it gives CASRSSGGGRSYNEQFF.

At least ten counts were recorded for this clonotype. V usage is TRBV12-3 or TRBV12-4 and J usage is TRBJ2-1; perhaps TRBD2 as D (6 bases). There are 16 residues in the CDR3. Trimming took 6 bases from V and 10 from J, leaving 25 bases between them. In DNA form, the CDR3 reads TGTGCCAGCAGCTATCTTAAGACTAGTGCGATCGAAGAGCAGTTCTTC. It specifies CASSYLKTSAIEEQFF.

The chain links TRBV3-1 to TRBJ2-1; tentative D call: TRBD1 (6 bases). The germline gives CDR1 LGHDT, CDR2 YNNKEL (reference sequence). Trimming removed 3 bases from V and 9 bases from J, with 9 bases in between. This CDR3 has 12 amino acids. The CDR3 protein is CASSQQGTEQFF. The CDR3 nucleotides are TGTGCCAGCAGCCAGCAGGGGACTGAGCAGTTCTTC.

This chain uses TRBV7-2 with TRBJ2-3; D is tentatively TRBD1 or TRBD2 (5 bases each). Trimming stripped 5 bases from V and 0 bases from J, with 15 bases between. The CDR3 has 16 residues. Per the germline V gene, CDR1 is SGHTA and CDR2 is FQGNSA. This CDR3 is CASSGLSGPSTDTQYF. As DNA, the CDR3 is TGTGCCAGCAGCGGCCTGTCGGGACCCAGCACAGATACGCAGTATTTT.

The chain has TRBV6-1 and TRBJ2-7, with 9 bases identical to TRBD1. CDR3 length: 15 amino acids. Per the germline V gene, CDR1 is MNHNS and CDR2 is SASEGT. V lost 2 bases, J lost 6 bases, and 8 bases stayed unmatched. The CDR3 DNA is TGTGCCAGCAGTGAAATGGGACAGGGATCTGGCGAGCAGTACTTC. Encoded protein: CASSEMGQGSGEQYF.

This clonotype was seen a handful of times. The chain couples TRBV2 to TRBJ2-7, with unresolved D. Germline V gene lookup returns CDR1 SNHLY and CDR2 FYNNEI. Trimming left V 6 bases short and J 5 bases short, with 8 bases between. There are 11 residues in the CDR3. The CDR3, as DNA: TGTGCCAGCAGCACCCTGGACGAGCAGTACTTC. This encodes CASSTLDEQYF. Complete variable domain (other parts from reference TRBV2 and TRBJ2-7): EPEVTQTPSHQVTQMGQEVILRCVPISNHLYFYWYRQILGQKVEFLVSFYNNEISEKSEIFDDQFSVERPDGSNFTLKIRSTKLEDSAMYFCASSTLDEQYFGPGTRLTVT.

The rearrangement uses TRBV20-1 and TRBJ1-2; the D is unclear. V lost 7 bases and J lost 6, with 3 bases in between. CDR3 length equals 8 residues. CDR1 and CDR2 (germline): DFQATT, SNEGSKA (reference sequence). The CDR3 DNA is TGCAGTGAGGATGGCTACACCTTC. Its translation: CSEDGYTF.

V and J are TRBV7-9 and TRBJ2-3, with 7 positions matching TRBD1. Looked up from germline, CDR1 is SEHNR and CDR2 is FQNEAQ (reference sequence). The CDR3 spans 15 residues. J lost 4 bases, V lost 3 bases, and 7 bases had no gene match. CDR3 protein: CASSLTGNGADTQYF. CDR3 bases: TGTGCCAGCAGCTTGACAGGGAATGGGGCAGATACGCAGTATTTT.

In its sample, this clonotype was seen a few times. The chain carries TRBV7-2 and TRBJ2-3; D is uncertain. V was cut by 1 base and J by 7 bases, with 12 bases left in between. Germline V gene data show CDR1 as SGHTA and CDR2 as FQGNSA. The CDR3 sequence is 14 residues long. The CDR3 protein is CASSLVASRHTQYF. The CDR3 bases are TGTGCCAGCAGCTTAGTGGCTAGTAGACATACGCAGTATTTT.

This chain connects TRBV29-1 to TRBJ2-1; 8 bases are shared with TRBD2. V lost 3 bases and J lost 9; bases outside the gene matches: 10. The CDR3 extends over 14 amino acids. Germline V lookup: CDR1 SQVTM, CDR2 ANQGSEA. This CDR3 reads CSVEGTAGGSEQFF. The CDR3 DNA follows: TGCAGCGTTGAGGGAACGGCGGGAGGCAGTGAGCAGTTCTTC.